Below are 25 T cell receptor beta chains sequenced from a single sample in a study of blood T cell repertoires in COVID-19. Only in-frame clones appear in the TCRdb table, and some are missing; sequencing was by immunoSEQ multiplex PCR. The profile covers over 300,000 clones, with more than 70% appearing a single time and 1.5% to 2% taken by the ten largest. Specimen: peripheral blood. These receptors all stem from a woman aged 45-65 years with acute or convalescent COVID-19.

This clone came up a few times. J is TRBJ2-2 and V is TRBV11-3; 7 positions agree with TRBD2. CDR1 and CDR2 (germline): SGHNT, YENEEA. With 5 bases clipped from V and 5 bases from J, the junction kept 8 bases outside the gene matches. There are 15 residues in the CDR3. DNA of the CDR3: TGTGCCAGCAGCCCCTCCGGGACTATGACCGGGGAGCTGTTTTTT. It codes for CASSPSGTMTGELFF.

The chain employs TRBV5-1 and TRBJ2-1; 7 nucleotides match TRBD2. This CDR3 comprises 16 residues. Unmatched junction bases numbered 7, after V lost 4 bases and J lost 0 bases. Germline CDR1 reads SGHRS; CDR2 reads YFSETQ. The CDR3 protein is CASSRSTSVSYNEQFF. The DNA for the CDR3 is TGCGCCAGCAGCAGATCTACTAGCGTCTCCTACAATGAGCAGTTCTTC.

The V gene is TRBV27, the J gene TRBJ1-1, with a weak D call TRBD1 (5 bases). The CDR3 loop spans 13 amino acids. V gave up 2 bases and J gave up 5 bases, with 9 bases separating them. The V gene's germline CDR1 is MNHEY and CDR2 SMNVEV (reference sequence). The chain's CDR3 is CASSLGEGTEAFF. CDR3 coding DNA: TGTGCCAGCAGTTTAGGGGAGGGGACTGAAGCTTTCTTT.

The rearrangement uses TRBV25-1 and TRBJ1-1, with D uncertain. This CDR3 spans 14 amino acids. Germline-derived CDR1 and CDR2 are MGHDK and SYGVNS. Trimming removed 2 bases at V and 6 bases at J, with 13 bases between. As DNA, the CDR3 is TGTGCCAGCAGTGAAAGCGGGCGCACGGCTGAAGCTTTCTTT. This translates into CASSESGRTAEAFF.

The V call is TRBV12-3 or TRBV12-4, the J call TRBJ2-5, with 9 nucleotides matching TRBD2. The CDR3 loop spans 13 amino acids. V lost 7 bases and J lost 4; bases outside the gene matches: 4. The CDR3 spells CASKLAGSETQYF. DNA of the CDR3: TGTGCCAGCAAACTAGCGGGTTCAGAGACCCAGTACTTC.

The rearrangement joins TRBV28 to TRBJ2-7; TRBD2 agrees at 7 bases. Germline CDR1 MDHEN, CDR2 SYDVKM. V shed 4 bases, J shed 9 bases, and the junction held 6 bases outside the gene matches. This CDR3 contains 12 residues. This CDR3 reads CASSSTSAGQYF. The DNA of the CDR3 is TGTGCCAGCAGTTCCACTAGCGCCGGGCAGTACTTC.

The rearrangement links TRBV4-2 to TRBJ2-7; 9 nucleotides align to TRBD1. Losses at the gene ends were 4 bases for V and 5 bases for J; bases not matched to a gene: 9. Germline V CDR1 and CDR2: LGHNA, YNFKEQ. The CDR3 is made up of 15 amino acids. CDR3: CASSPTPGQGNEQYF. DNA for the CDR3: TGTGCCAGCAGCCCAACCCCGGGACAGGGCAACGAGCAGTACTTC.

The chain carries TRBV24-1 and TRBJ2-2; 13 positions agree with TRBD2. In germline, CDR1 is KGHDR, CDR2 SFDVKD. The V segment lost 3 bases and the J segment 6 bases; nucleotides outside the gene matches: 3. This CDR3 has 16 residues. The CDR3 coding sequence is TGTGCCACCAGTGATGGCGGACTAGCGGGAGCCGGGGAGCTGTTTTTT. Translating it yields CATSDGGLAGAGELFF.

The V and J genes are TRBV7-8 and TRBJ2-2, with 8 bases identical to TRBD1. The V and J ends lost 10 bases and 5 bases, in that order; junction bases with no gene match: 9. Germline V gene data show CDR1 as SGHVS and CDR2 as FQNEAQ. This CDR3 region has 14 residues. CDR3 sequence: CATSRGRETGELFF. CDR3 in DNA: TGTGCCACTTCCAGGGGGCGCGAAACCGGGGAGCTGTTTTTT.

The CDR3 bases are TGTGCCATCAGTACCGGGACTAGCGGGATGACTAACGAGCAGTACTTC. It is translated as CAISTGTSGMTNEQYF. This chain links TRBV10-3 with TRBJ2-7; TRBD2 agrees at 13 bases. The CDR3 has 16 residues. Losses at the gene ends were 5 bases for V and 5 bases for J; bases not matched to a gene: 9. Per the germline V gene, CDR1 is ENHRY and CDR2 is SYGVKD.

The rearrangement uses TRBV6-2 or TRBV6-3 and TRBJ1-5; 8 bases agree with TRBD1. The germline gives CDR1 MNHEY, CDR2 SVGEGT. J was trimmed by 6 bases and V by 5 bases; bases with no gene match: 6. The CDR3 has 14 residues. For the CDR3, the DNA is TGTGCCAGCAGTCCAGGGGGCGCGGGTCAGCCCCAGCATTTT. Protein product: CASSPGGAGQPQHF.

The chain has TRBV29-1 and TRBJ1-4; 10 bases line up with TRBD1. Germline lookup yields CDR1 SQVTM and CDR2 ANQGSEA. After removal of 6 bases from V and 7 bases from J, the junction contained 8 bases not matched to a gene. The length of the CDR3 is 14 residues. The CDR3, as DNA: TGCAGCGTATCGGACAGGGGGTTTAGTGAAAAACTGTTTTTT. Protein product: CSVSDRGFSEKLFF.

The rearrangement joins TRBV27 to TRBJ1-1; TRBD1 might be the D (5 bases). CDR3 length: 14 residues. Germline V gene sequence: CDR1 MNHEY, CDR2 SMNVEV (reference sequence). Trimming left V 4 bases short and J 1 base short, with 10 bases between. Here the CDR3 reads CASSSWGENTEAFF. For the CDR3, the DNA is TGTGCCAGCAGTTCCTGGGGGGAGAACACTGAAGCTTTCTTT.

The chain has TRBV28 and TRBJ2-7; tentatively, D is TRBD1 (5 bases). The CDR3 is made up of 13 amino acids. Germline loops: CDR1 MDHEN, CDR2 SYDVKM. The V and J ends lost 7 bases and 0 bases respectively, with 10 bases between them. This CDR3 is CASTRASSYEQYF. The CDR3 DNA is TGTGCCAGCACCAGGGCAAGCTCCTACGAGCAGTACTTC.

The chain employs TRBV5-1 and TRBJ2-7; 8 bases align to TRBD1. Per germline, CDR1 SGHRS and CDR2 YFSETQ. CDR3 length equals 16 residues. The V and J ends lost 3 bases and 0 bases, in that order; junction bases with no gene match: 8. CDR3 residues: CASSWSSGGGSYEQYF. DNA for the CDR3: TGCGCCAGCAGCTGGTCTTCAGGGGGCGGCTCCTACGAGCAGTACTTC.

J is TRBJ2-1 and V is TRBV7-2, with 7 bases identical to TRBD2. The CDR3 is 14 residues long. V shed 0 bases and J 7 bases; nucleotides not matched to a gene: 3. From germline, CDR1 is SGHTA and CDR2 FQGNSA. In nucleotides, the CDR3 is TGTGCCAGCAGCTTAGCGGGAGGGCGAAATGAGCAGTTCTTC. Protein sequence: CASSLAGGRNEQFF.

This chain joins TRBV5-1 and TRBJ1-3, with TRBD1 identical over 7 bases. The J segment lost 5 bases and the V segment lost 3 bases, leaving 5 bases of the junction unmatched. The CDR3 is made up of 14 amino acids. The germline CDR1 and CDR2 sequences are SGHRS and YFSETQ. For the CDR3, the DNA is TGCGCCAGCAGCTCCGGGACAGCACGAAACACCATATATTTT. It encodes CASSSGTARNTIYF.

This clone appeared once. The chain has TRBV9 and TRBJ2-3; D is undetermined. The V end was cut by 0 bases, the J end by 0 bases, with 8 bases between. The CDR3 has 15 residues. Germline values: CDR1 SGDLS, CDR2 YYNGEE. The CDR3, as DNA: TGTGCCAGCAGCGTAGGTGGCAGGAGCACAGATACGCAGTATTTT. Amino acid sequence: CASSVGGRSTDTQYF. The entire variable domain, with the rest obtained from reference TRBV9 and TRBJ2-3, is as follows: DSGVTQTPKHLITATGQRVTLRCSPRSGDLSVYWYQQSLDQGLQFLIQYYNGEERAKGNILERFSAQQFPDLHSELNLSSLELGDSALYFCASSVGGRSTDTQYFGPGTRLTVL.

The rearrangement joins TRBV7-2 to TRBJ2-1, with 9 bases identical to TRBD2. This CDR3 has 16 residues. Germline CDR1 and CDR2: SGHTA and FQGNSA. After removal of 5 bases from V and 15 bases from J, the junction contained 20 bases not matched to a gene. As DNA, the CDR3 is TGTGCCAGCAGCCCCCCGGGGGCCCTAGCGGGACCCCTTGGGTTCTTC. This translates into CASSPPGALAGPLGFF.

The rearrangement links TRBV10-2 to TRBJ1-5; 8 bases match TRBD1. J lost 10 bases, V lost 2 bases, and 16 bases had no gene match. The CDR3 runs 17 residues. Germline V gene lookup returns CDR1 WSHSY and CDR2 SAAADI. This CDR3 is CASSETRTGRRSGPQHF. CDR3 in DNA: TGCGCCAGCAGTGAGACCCGGACAGGGAGGAGATCAGGCCCCCAGCATTTT.

CDR3 in amino acids: CASSLPALAGGGYNEQFF. The CDR3 nucleotides read TGTGCCAGCAGTTTACCGGCCCTAGCGGGAGGCGGTTACAATGAGCAGTTCTTC. The gene calls are TRBV27 and TRBJ2-1; TRBD2 matches at 11 bases. The germline CDR1 and CDR2 sequences are MNHEY and SMNVEV (reference sequence). J lost 4 bases, V lost 2 bases, and 10 bases had no gene match. This CDR3 is 18 amino acids long.

This clone was picked up a small number of times. The chain carries TRBV19 and TRBJ2-1; TRBD1 agrees at 7 bases. CDR1 is LNHDA, CDR2 SQIVND, per germline (reference sequence). This CDR3 has 13 residues. The ends lost 5 bases at V and 11 bases at J; junction bases unmatched: 9. CDR3 sequence reads: CASSHGTAVQQFF. DNA of the CDR3: TGTGCCAGTAGTCACGGGACAGCTGTCCAGCAGTTCTTC.

The chain links TRBV27 to TRBJ2-7; possible D gene TRBD2, 6 bases. V lost 5 bases and J 1 base, leaving 12 bases between the germline ends. CDR3 length: 14 amino acids. In germline, CDR1 is MNHEY, CDR2 SMNVEV (reference sequence). The chain's CDR3 is CASSPFGGSYEQYF. The CDR3 coding sequence is TGTGCCAGCAGTCCGTTTGGGGGGTCCTACGAGCAGTACTTC.

The chain links TRBV2 to TRBJ2-1, with 9 bases fitting TRBD2. The CDR3 consists of 13 residues. V was clipped by 7 bases and J by 12 bases; unmatched bases: 10. The germline V gene has CDR1 SNHLY and CDR2 FYNNEI. The CDR3 coding sequence is TGTGCCAGCACCTTAGCGGGAGTAATTTGGCAGTTCTTC. This encodes CASTLAGVIWQFF.

The chain has TRBV19 and TRBJ1-1; the D gene is possibly TRBD1 (5 bases). The CDR3 length is 13 residues. Germline V gives CDR1 LNHDA, CDR2 SQIVND (reference sequence). Trimming took 7 bases from V and 0 from J, leaving 9 bases between them. The CDR3 spells CASMEGLNTEAFF. CDR3 in DNA: TGTGCCAGTATGGAGGGGTTGAACACTGAAGCTTTCTTT. The full variable domain, in which reference TRBV19 and TRBJ1-1 provide the parts outside the CDR3, is DGGITQSPKYLFRKEGQNVTLSCEQNLNHDAMYWYRQDPGQGLRLIYYSQIVNDFQKGDIAEGYSVSREKKESFPLTVTSAQKNPTAFYLCASMEGLNTEAFFGQGTRLTVV.